These 21 T cell receptor beta chains originate from one sample sequenced in a study of blood T cell repertoires in COVID-19. TCRdb's copy holds only in-frame clones and misses some; the assay was immunoSEQ multiplex PCR. This sample carries approximately 460,000 clones, approximately 89% of them seen once, and the ten largest clones take 0.7% to 1%. The sequencing input was peripheral blood. These receptors were collected from a man younger than 35 with COVID-19, enrolled during active disease.

This clone was counted only a few times. This specimen includes other DNA sequences encoding the same CDR3. The V gene is TRBV6-5, the J gene TRBJ1-2; D remains ambiguous. The CDR3 runs 13 residues. V lost 0 bases, J lost 5 bases, and 7 bases lay in between. In germline, CDR1 is MNHEY, CDR2 SVGAGI. CDR3 loop: CASSYSTGYGYTF. The DNA for the CDR3 is TGTGCCAGCAGTTACTCGACCGGGTATGGCTACACCTTC.

The rearrangement links TRBV5-4 to TRBJ2-1; possible D gene TRBD2, 6 bases. Germline CDR1 and CDR2: SGHNT and YYREEE (reference sequence). This CDR3 region has 13 residues. Deletions cut 2 bases from V and 8 bases from J, with 11 bases between. In DNA, the CDR3 is TGTGCCAGCAGCTTAGATTCGGGGGATGAGCAGTTCTTC. Its protein is CASSLDSGDEQFF.

The CDR3 DNA sequence: TGCAGCGTTGCTCCCTCGGGGTCCGGGGAGCTGTTTTTT. Translated: CSVAPSGSGELFF. The chain carries TRBV29-1 and TRBJ2-2; a weak D match, TRBD2 (5 bases). With 4 bases removed from V and 6 bases from J, the gap between germline ends came to 12 bases. The CDR3 length is 13 residues. Germline V gives CDR1 SQVTM, CDR2 ANQGSEA.

The chain recombines TRBV6-6 with TRBJ1-2; 12 bases map to TRBD1. The CDR3 covers 16 residues. Germline V CDR1 and CDR2: MNHNY, SVGAGI (reference sequence). Losses at the gene ends were 0 bases for V and 8 bases for J; bases not matched to a gene: 7. The CDR3 DNA reads as TGTGCCAGCAGTTACTCGCTGGGACAGGGGGCGCGGGGCTACACCTTC. It specifies CASSYSLGQGARGYTF.

The rearrangement joins TRBV19 to TRBJ1-4; D is unclear. This CDR3 spans 15 amino acids. The germline CDR1 and CDR2 sequences are LNHDA and SQIVND (reference sequence). Trimming pared 10 bases from V and 0 bases from J, leaving 15 bases between. The CDR3 here is CATHPSDTTNEKLFF. The CDR3 DNA sequence: TGTGCCACCCACCCCTCAGACACAACTAATGAAAAACTGTTTTTT.

The chain carries TRBV5-8 and TRBJ2-3; 7 positions match TRBD1. Looked up from germline, CDR1 is SGHTS and CDR2 is YDEGEE. J gave up 0 bases and V 3 bases, and 4 bases lay outside the gene matches. The CDR3 totals 15 residues. The CDR3: CASSWGQISTDTQYF. The CDR3 coding sequence is TGTGCCAGCAGCTGGGGACAGATTAGCACAGATACGCAGTATTTT.

V and J are TRBV30 and TRBJ1-2, with 7 bases lining up with TRBD1. After removal of 7 bases from V and 0 bases from J, the junction contained 17 bases not matched to a gene. Germline V gives CDR1 GTSNPN, CDR2 SVGIG (reference sequence). This CDR3 is 17 amino acids long. CDR3: CAYTQQGRFWANYGYTF. The CDR3 DNA sequence: TGTGCCTACACCCAACAGGGGAGGTTTTGGGCTAACTATGGCTACACCTTC.

The chain links TRBV7-6 to TRBJ2-3; maybe TRBD2 (6 bases). V was trimmed by 7 bases and J by 5 bases, leaving 19 bases between them. The CDR3 contains 15 residues. The germline V gene has CDR1 SGHVS and CDR2 FNYEAQ. CDR3 DNA: TGTGCCAGCACCCAGCGGGCCCAGTATAAAGATACGCAGTATTTT. It codes for CASTQRAQYKDTQYF.

As for this clone: The DNA is left out, because the CDR3 cannot be placed on it with certainty; the CDR3 is given as TCRdb lists it. This sequence joins TRBV28 and TRBJ2-6; TRBD1 is the table's D call and was not checked against the DNA. The CDR3 spans 18 amino acids, including both terminal residues. Germline V gene data show CDR1 as MDHEN and CDR2 as SYDVKM. CDR3 residues: CASSSSTPGFSGANVLTF.

The J gene is TRBJ2-2, the V gene TRBV5-6; D gene ambiguous. V lost 5 bases and J lost 0, with 8 bases in between. Germline lookup yields CDR1 SGHDT and CDR2 YYEEEE. CDR3 length equals 14 residues. The CDR3 DNA sequence: TGTGCCAGCAGTCGTGACACGAACACCGGGGAGCTGTTTTTT. This translates into CASSRDTNTGELFF.

The chain combines TRBV4-1 with TRBJ2-5, with D unclear. With 0 bases removed from V and 2 bases from J, the gap between germline ends came to 10 bases. In germline, CDR1 is MGHRA, CDR2 YSYEKL. The CDR3 contains 15 residues. The CDR3 reads CASSQESMAQETQYF. CDR3 nucleotide sequence: TGCGCCAGCAGCCAAGAATCGATGGCTCAAGAGACCCAGTACTTC.

This clone was counted between two and nine times. The CDR3 DNA reads TGCGCCAGCAGCCAAGTCCCGGGGGCCTACGAGCAGTACTTC. It translates to CASSQVPGAYEQYF. V usage is TRBV4-1 and J usage is TRBJ2-7; TRBD2 is a possible D gene (6 bases). The V end lost 1 base, the J end lost 2 bases, and 9 bases lay between the germline ends. This CDR3 region has 14 residues. Germline V gives CDR1 MGHRA, CDR2 YSYEKL.

Points on this clone: This sample includes further DNA sequences coding for the same CDR3. V usage is TRBV18 and J usage is TRBJ2-3, with TRBD2 matching 8 bases. Trimming at V came to 2 bases and at J to 1 base, leaving 5 bases not matched to a gene. Germline V gene lookup returns CDR1 KGHSH and CDR2 LQKENI. CDR3 length equals 16 residues. The CDR3 DNA reads as TGTGCCAGCTCACCAGGGACGGGAGGGGGCACAGATACGCAGTATTTT. Protein product: CASSPGTGGGTDTQYF.

This clone was picked up a small number of times. The gene calls are TRBV28 and TRBJ1-6; no firm D call. This CDR3 is built from 14 residues. Trimming left V 7 bases short and J 7 bases short, with 14 bases between. The V gene's germline CDR1 is MDHEN and CDR2 SYDVKM. CDR3 bases: TGTGCCAGCACTCGGGGAGGGAGCAATTCACCCCTCCACTTT. Translated, it gives CASTRGGSNSPLHF. Full variable domain (missing parts from reference TRBV28 and TRBJ1-6): DVKVTQSSRYLVKRTGEKVFLECVQDMDHENMFWYRQDPGLGLRLIYFSYDVKMKEKGDIPEGYSVSREKKERFSLILESASTNQTSMYLCASTRGGSNSPLHFGNGTRLTVT.

In nucleotides, the CDR3 is TGTGCCAGCAGCCACCCAGGACAGGGGGGGAACACTGAAGCTTTCTTT. Protein: CASSHPGQGGNTEAFF. The chain recombines TRBV5-6 with TRBJ1-1; 10 bases agree with TRBD1. Germline V gene data show CDR1 as SGHDT and CDR2 as YYEEEE. V lost 4 bases and J lost 1; bases outside the gene matches: 7. This CDR3 has 16 residues.

The CDR3, as DNA: TGTGCCAGCAGCTCCTTAGCGGGGCCACAAGAGACCCAGTACTTC. Translating it yields CASSSLAGPQETQYF. This rearrangement joins TRBV5-5 to TRBJ2-5; 8 bases are a match to TRBD2. CDR1 and CDR2 from the germline V gene are SGHKS and YYEKEE (reference sequence). The V gene end was trimmed by 3 bases and the J gene end by 2 bases; junction bases not matched to a gene: 6. This CDR3 is 15 amino acids long.

V is TRBV29-1 and J is TRBJ2-7; the D gene is possibly TRBD1 (6 bases). The CDR3 contains 14 residues. Trimming stripped 1 base from V and 1 base from J, with 11 bases between. CDR1 and CDR2 from the germline V gene are SQVTM and ANQGSEA. The CDR3 spells CSVEGQTGSYEQYF. The CDR3 DNA reads TGCAGCGTTGAAGGACAGACAGGTTCCTACGAGCAGTACTTC.

This clone showed up just once. V gene TRBV5-1 combines with J gene TRBJ2-7, with 15 bases lining up with TRBD2. CDR3 size: 18 residues. CDR1 is SGHRS and CDR2 is YFSETQ in the germline V gene. V lost 0 bases, J lost 1 base, and 5 bases stayed unmatched. Here the CDR3 DNA reads TGCGCCAGCAGCTTGGGGGGACTAGCGGGAGGCCCTTCCTACGAGCAGTACTTC. Residues: CASSLGGLAGGPSYEQYF.

The chain couples TRBV29-1 to TRBJ2-7, with 9 bases identical to TRBD1. The germline gives CDR1 SQVTM, CDR2 ANQGSEA. The J segment lost 1 base and the V segment lost 6 bases, leaving 4 bases of the junction unmatched. The CDR3 totals 13 residues. The CDR3 DNA sequence: TGCAGCGTCTGGGACAGGGATTCCTACGAGCAGTACTTC. Its protein is CSVWDRDSYEQYF.

About this clone itself: The same CDR3 can be traced to other DNA sequences in this sample. The V gene is TRBV18, the J gene TRBJ1-5, with TRBD1 matching over 7 bases. Trimming at V came to 6 bases and at J to 5 bases, leaving 4 bases not matched to a gene. Per the germline V gene, CDR1 is KGHSH and CDR2 is LQKENI. The CDR3 extends over 13 amino acids. For the CDR3, the DNA is TGTGCCAGCTCTCCCGACAGGGATCAGCCCCAGCATTTT. Translation gives CASSPDRDQPQHF.

V is TRBV2 and J is TRBJ2-6; maybe TRBD2 (5 bases). Germline CDR1 SNHLY, CDR2 FYNNEI. The V end was cut by 3 bases, the J end by 5 bases, with 11 bases between. The CDR3 has 15 residues. The CDR3, as DNA: TGTGCCAGCAGTGACCGGGATAAGAGGGCCAACGTCCTGACTTTC. This encodes CASSDRDKRANVLTF.